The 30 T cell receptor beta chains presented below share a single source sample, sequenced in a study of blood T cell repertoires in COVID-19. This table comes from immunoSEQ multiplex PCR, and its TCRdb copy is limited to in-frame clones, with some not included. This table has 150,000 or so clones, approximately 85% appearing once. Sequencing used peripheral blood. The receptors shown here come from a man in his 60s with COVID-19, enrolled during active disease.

CDR3 in DNA: TGTGCCAGCTACCGGGACACCTACAATGAGCAGTTCTTC. It translates to CASYRDTYNEQFF. The chain joins TRBV6-5 to TRBJ2-1, with a possible D match to TRBD1 (6 bases). CDR1 and CDR2 from the germline V gene are MNHEY and SVGAGI. With 8 bases removed from V and 2 bases from J, the gap between germline ends came to 10 bases. The CDR3 spans 13 residues.

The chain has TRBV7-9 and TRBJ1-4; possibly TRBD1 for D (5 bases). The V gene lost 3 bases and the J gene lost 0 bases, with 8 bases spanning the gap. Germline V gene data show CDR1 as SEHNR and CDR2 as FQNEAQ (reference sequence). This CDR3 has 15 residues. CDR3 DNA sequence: TGTGCCAGCAGCTTTGGACAAGCAACTAATGAAAAACTGTTTTTT. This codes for CASSFGQATNEKLFF.

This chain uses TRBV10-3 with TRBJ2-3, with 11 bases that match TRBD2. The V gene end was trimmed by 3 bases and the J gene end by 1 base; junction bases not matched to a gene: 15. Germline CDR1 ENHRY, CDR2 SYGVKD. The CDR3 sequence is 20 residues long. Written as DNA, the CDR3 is TGTGCCATCAGTGACCAAGTGGGTAGCGGGGGGGAAAAAGGCACAGATACGCAGTATTTT. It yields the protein CAISDQVGSGGEKGTDTQYF.

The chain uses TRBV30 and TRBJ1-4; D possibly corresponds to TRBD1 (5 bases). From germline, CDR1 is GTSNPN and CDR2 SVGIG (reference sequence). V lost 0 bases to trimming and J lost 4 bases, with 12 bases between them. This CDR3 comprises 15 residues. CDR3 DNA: TGTGCCTGGAGTGTTGGTGCAGGGCGTAATGAAAAACTGTTTTTT. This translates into CAWSVGAGRNEKLFF.

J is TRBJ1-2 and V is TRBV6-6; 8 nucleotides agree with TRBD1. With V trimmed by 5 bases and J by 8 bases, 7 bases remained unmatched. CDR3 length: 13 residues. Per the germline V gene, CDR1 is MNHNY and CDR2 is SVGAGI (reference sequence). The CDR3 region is CASSLGQAEGYTF. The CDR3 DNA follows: TGTGCCAGCAGTCTGGGACAGGCCGAGGGCTACACCTTC.

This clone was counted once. This CDR3 reads CASSIEGGARGYTF. The CDR3 DNA follows: TGTGCCAGTAGTATAGAGGGAGGGGCTCGTGGCTACACCTTC. The chain recombines TRBV19 with TRBJ1-2; D may be TRBD1 (5 bases). The CDR3 is 14 amino acids. The ends were cut back, 0 bases at V and 7 bases at J, with 12 bases in the middle. The germline V gene has CDR1 LNHDA and CDR2 SQIVND (reference sequence).

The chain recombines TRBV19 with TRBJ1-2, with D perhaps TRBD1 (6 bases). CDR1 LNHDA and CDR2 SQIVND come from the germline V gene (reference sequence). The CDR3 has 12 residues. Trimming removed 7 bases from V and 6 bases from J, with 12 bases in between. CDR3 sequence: CASKGAGDGYTF. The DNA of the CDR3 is TGTGCCAGTAAAGGGGCAGGGGATGGCTACACCTTC.

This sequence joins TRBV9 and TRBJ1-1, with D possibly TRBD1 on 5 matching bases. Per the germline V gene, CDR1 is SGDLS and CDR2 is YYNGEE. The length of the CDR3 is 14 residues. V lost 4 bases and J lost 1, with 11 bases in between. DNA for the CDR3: TGTGCCAGCAGCACGGCGCAGGGGAACACTGAAGCTTTCTTT. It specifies CASSTAQGNTEAFF.

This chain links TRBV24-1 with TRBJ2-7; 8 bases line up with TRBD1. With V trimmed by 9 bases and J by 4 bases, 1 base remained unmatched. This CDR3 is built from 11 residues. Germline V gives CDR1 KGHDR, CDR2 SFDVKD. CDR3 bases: TGTGCCACCGGACAGGGTTACGAGCAGTACTTC. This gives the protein CATGQGYEQYF.

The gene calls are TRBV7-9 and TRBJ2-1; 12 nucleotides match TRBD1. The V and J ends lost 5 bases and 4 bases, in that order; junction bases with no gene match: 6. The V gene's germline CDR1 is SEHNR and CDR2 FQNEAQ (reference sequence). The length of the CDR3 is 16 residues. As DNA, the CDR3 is TGTGCCAGCAGCCGGGACAGGGGGCTTGAGTACAATGAGCAGTTCTTC. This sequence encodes CASSRDRGLEYNEQFF.

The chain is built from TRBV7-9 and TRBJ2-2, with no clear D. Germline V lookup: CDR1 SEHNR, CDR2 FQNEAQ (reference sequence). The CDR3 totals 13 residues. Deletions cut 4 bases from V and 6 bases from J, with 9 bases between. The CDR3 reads CASSSYRAGELFF. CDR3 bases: TGTGCCAGCAGCTCTTATCGGGCCGGGGAGCTGTTTTTT. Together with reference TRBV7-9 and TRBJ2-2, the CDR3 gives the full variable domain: DTGVSQNPRHKITKRGQNVTFRCDPISEHNRLYWYRQTLGQGPEFLTYFQNEAQLEKSRLLSDRFSAERPKGSFSTLEIQRTEQGDSAMYLCASSSYRAGELFFGEGSRLTVL.

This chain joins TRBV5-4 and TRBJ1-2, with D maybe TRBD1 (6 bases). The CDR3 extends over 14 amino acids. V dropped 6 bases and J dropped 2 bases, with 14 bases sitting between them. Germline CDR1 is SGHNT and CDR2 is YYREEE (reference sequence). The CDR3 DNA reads TGTGCCAGCACCTCAAGGACAGCCAACTATGGCTACACCTTC. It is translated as CASTSRTANYGYTF.

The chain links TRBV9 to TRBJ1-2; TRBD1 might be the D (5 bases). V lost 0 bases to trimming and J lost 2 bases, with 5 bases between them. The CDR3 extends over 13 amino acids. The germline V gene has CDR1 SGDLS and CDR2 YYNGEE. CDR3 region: CASSVAGNYGYTF. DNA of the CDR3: TGTGCCAGCAGCGTAGCAGGGAACTATGGCTACACCTTC.

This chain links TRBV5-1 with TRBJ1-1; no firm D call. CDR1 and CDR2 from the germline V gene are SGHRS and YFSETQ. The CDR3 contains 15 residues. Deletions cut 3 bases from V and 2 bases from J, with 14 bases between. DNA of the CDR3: TGCGCCAGCAGCTCCTACCTTGGGCCTAACACTGAAGCTTTCTTT. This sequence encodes CASSSYLGPNTEAFF.

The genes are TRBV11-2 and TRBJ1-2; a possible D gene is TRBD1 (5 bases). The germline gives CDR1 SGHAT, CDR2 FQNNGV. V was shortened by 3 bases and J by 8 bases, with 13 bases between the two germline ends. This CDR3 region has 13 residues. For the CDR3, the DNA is TGTGCCAGCAGCTTCTCAGGGATCCAAGGCTACACCTTC. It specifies CASSFSGIQGYTF.

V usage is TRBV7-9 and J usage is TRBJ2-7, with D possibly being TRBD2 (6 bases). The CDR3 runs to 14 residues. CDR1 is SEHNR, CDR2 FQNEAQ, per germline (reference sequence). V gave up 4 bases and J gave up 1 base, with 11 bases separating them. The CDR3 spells CASSSPGLSYEQYF. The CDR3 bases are TGTGCCAGCAGCTCACCGGGACTTTCCTACGAGCAGTACTTC.

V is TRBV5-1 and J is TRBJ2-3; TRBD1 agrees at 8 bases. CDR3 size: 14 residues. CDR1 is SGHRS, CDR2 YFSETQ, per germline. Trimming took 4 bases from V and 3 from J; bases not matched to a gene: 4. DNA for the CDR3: TGCGCCAGCAGCCCGGACAGGGCAACAGATACGCAGTATTTT. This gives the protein CASSPDRATDTQYF.

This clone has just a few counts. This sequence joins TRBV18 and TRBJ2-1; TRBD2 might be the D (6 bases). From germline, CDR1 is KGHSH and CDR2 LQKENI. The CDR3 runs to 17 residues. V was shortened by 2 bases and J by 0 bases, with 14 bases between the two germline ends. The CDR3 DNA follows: TGTGCCAGCTCACCATTCCAGCCCGGGGGCTCCTACAATGAGCAGTTCTTC. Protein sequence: CASSPFQPGGSYNEQFF.

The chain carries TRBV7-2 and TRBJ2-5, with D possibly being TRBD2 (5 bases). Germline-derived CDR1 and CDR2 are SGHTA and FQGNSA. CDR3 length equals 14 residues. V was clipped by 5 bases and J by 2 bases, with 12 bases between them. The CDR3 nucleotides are TGTGCCAGCAGCCCGGACTGGGGACAAGAGACCCAGTACTTC. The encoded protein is CASSPDWGQETQYF. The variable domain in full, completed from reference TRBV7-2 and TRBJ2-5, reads GAGVSQSPSNKVTEKGKDVELRCDPISGHTALYWYRQSLGQGLEFLIYFQGNSAPDKSGLPSDRFSAERTGGSVSTLTIQRTQQEDSAVYLCASSPDWGQETQYFGPGTRLLVL.

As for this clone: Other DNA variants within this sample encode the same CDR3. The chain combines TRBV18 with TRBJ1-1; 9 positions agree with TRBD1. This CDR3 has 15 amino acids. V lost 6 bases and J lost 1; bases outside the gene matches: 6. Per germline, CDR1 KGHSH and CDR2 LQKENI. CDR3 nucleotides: TGTGCCAGCTCCCCAAGACAGGGGGGGAACACTGAAGCTTTCTTT. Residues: CASSPRQGGNTEAFF.

The CDR3 sequence is CASRPGQGSGANVLTF. CDR3 nucleotide sequence: TGTGCCAGCAGACCGGGACAGGGGTCTGGGGCCAACGTCCTGACTTTC. V gene TRBV2 combines with J gene TRBJ2-6, with 10 bases that match TRBD1. The V segment lost 6 bases and the J segment 1 base; nucleotides outside the gene matches: 3. The CDR3 extends over 16 amino acids. Germline CDR1 SNHLY, CDR2 FYNNEI.

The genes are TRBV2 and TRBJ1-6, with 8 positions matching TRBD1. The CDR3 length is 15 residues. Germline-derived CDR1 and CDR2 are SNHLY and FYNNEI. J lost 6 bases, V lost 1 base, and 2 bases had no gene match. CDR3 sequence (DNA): TGTGCCAGCAGTGAAGTGGGGACAGGTAATTCACCCCTCCACTTT. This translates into CASSEVGTGNSPLHF.

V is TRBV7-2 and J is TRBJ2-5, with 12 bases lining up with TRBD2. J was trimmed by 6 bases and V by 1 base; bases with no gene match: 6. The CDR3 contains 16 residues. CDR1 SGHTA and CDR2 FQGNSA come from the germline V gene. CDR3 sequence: CASSLETSGSGKTQYF. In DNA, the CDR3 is TGTGCCAGCAGCTTAGAGACTAGCGGGAGCGGGAAGACCCAGTACTTC. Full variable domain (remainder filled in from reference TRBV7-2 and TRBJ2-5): GAGVSQSPSNKVTEKGKDVELRCDPISGHTALYWYRQSLGQGLEFLIYFQGNSAPDKSGLPSDRFSAERTGGSVSTLTIQRTQQEDSAVYLCASSLETSGSGKTQYFGPGTRLLVL.

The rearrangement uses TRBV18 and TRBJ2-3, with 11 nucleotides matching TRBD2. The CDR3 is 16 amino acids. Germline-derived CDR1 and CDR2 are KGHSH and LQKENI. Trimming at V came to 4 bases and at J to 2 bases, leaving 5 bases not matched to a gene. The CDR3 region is CASSLGTSGYTDTQYF. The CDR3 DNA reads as TGTGCCAGCTCACTAGGGACTAGCGGATACACAGATACGCAGTATTTT.

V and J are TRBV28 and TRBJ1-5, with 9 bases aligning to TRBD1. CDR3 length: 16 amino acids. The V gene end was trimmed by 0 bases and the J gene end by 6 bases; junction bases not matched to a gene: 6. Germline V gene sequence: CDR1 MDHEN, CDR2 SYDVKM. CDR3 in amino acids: CASSLWLQGAGQPQHF. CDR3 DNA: TGTGCCAGCAGTTTATGGCTACAGGGGGCCGGTCAGCCCCAGCATTTT.

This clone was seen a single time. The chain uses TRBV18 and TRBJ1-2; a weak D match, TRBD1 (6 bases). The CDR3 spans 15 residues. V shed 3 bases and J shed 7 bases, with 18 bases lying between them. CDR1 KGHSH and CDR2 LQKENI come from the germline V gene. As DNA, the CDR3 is TGTGCCAGCTCACCTGCTCCGGGGGGGGCTGGTGGCTACACCTTC. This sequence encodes CASSPAPGGAGGYTF.

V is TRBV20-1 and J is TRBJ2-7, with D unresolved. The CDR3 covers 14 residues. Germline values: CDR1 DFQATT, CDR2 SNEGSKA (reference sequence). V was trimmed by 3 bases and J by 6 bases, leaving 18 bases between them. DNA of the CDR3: TGCAGTGCTAGTCTGCCAGAAACCCCTCTCGAGCAGTACTTC. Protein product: CSASLPETPLEQYF.

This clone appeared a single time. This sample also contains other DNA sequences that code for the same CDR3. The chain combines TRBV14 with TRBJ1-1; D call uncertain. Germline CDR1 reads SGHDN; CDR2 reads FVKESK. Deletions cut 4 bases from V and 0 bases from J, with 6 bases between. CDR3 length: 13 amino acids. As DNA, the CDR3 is TGTGCCAGCAGCCCATCCATGAACACTGAAGCTTTCTTT. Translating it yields CASSPSMNTEAFF.

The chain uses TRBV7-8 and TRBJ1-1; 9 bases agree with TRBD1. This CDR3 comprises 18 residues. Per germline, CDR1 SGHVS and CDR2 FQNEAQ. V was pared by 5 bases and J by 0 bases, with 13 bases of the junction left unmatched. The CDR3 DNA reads TGTGCCAGCAGCCGTCGGCGGACAGGGGTTATCATGAACACTGAAGCTTTCTTT. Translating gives CASSRRRTGVIMNTEAFF.

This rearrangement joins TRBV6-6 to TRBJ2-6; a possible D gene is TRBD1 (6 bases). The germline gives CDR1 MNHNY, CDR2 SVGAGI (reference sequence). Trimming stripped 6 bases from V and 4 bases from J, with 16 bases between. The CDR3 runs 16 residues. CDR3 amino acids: CASSLFSGVGANVLTF. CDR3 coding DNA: TGTGCCAGCAGCCTCTTTTCAGGGGTCGGGGCCAACGTCCTGACTTTC.